This TCR beta chain is from a study of blood T cell repertoires in COVID-19. Study as a whole: Acute and convalescent COVID-19 samples came from the United States, Italy and Spain. Nucleic acid was either cDNA or gDNA, and it came from T cells, B-cell-depleted T cells, or PBMCs.

Looked up from germline, CDR1 is SGHAT and CDR2 is FQNNGV. The CDR3 spans 12 residues. Trimming removed 2 bases from V and 11 bases from J, with 12 bases in between. This clone came up a few times. Per the authors' pipeline: The assay estimated nucleated cells by amplifying reference gene primers. Here immunoSEQ multiplex PCR was the method, and the copy in TCRdb shows in-frame clones only, minus some. Clone size and V and J calls were adopted from that table, with D and trimming inferred from the DNA. The sample has under 80,000 clones; around 77% are singletons. This receptor was obtained from an elderly man with active or convalescent COVID-19. The V and J genes are TRBV11-2 and TRBJ1-1; tentative D call: TRBD1 (5 bases). Sequenced input: peripheral blood. CDR3 amino acids: CASSLNGAAAFF. As DNA, the CDR3 is TGTGCCAGCAGCTTAAATGGGGCGGCGGCTTTCTTT.